This T cell receptor (beta chain) was sequenced for a study of blood T cell repertoires in COVID-19. Study information: Material from acute and convalescent COVID-19 was sourced from the United States, Italy and Spain.

Germline V gene data show CDR1 as PRHDT and CDR2 as FYEKMQ (reference sequence). Trimming removed 0 bases from V and 0 bases from J; junction bases left unmatched: 15. CDR3 length: 20 residues. Authors' processing steps: Reference gene primer amplification yielded estimated nucleated cell counts. Libraries were prepared by immunoSEQ multiplex PCR; TCRdb keeps only in-frame clonotypes and omits some of them. V and J calls and clone size are those listed in that table; D and trimming were worked out from the DNA. The sample lists roughly 140,000 clones, roughly 71% occurring once. In its sample, this clone was seen a few times.

The sequenced sample consisted of peripheral blood. The rearrangement uses TRBV13 and TRBJ2-7; 9 positions agree with TRBD1. The origin of this receptor is a woman over 75 with acute or convalescent COVID-19. The CDR3 sequence is CASSLGLFPLGQGNSYEQYF. Written as DNA, the CDR3 is TGTGCCAGCAGCTTAGGCCTCTTTCCGCTCGGACAGGGGAACTCCTACGAGCAGTACTTC.